Below are 29 T cell receptor beta chains sequenced from a single sample in a study of molecular identifiers for immune sequencing clone quantification. TCRdb independently ran MiXCR on the PCR reads; one entry per CDR3 protein. The table has 35,000 or so distinct CDR3 sequences, under 20% seen once. Sequenced input: naive CD8+ T cells from blood, with Jurkat cell RNA spiked in. Subset noted: FACS-sorted CD8+CD4-CCR7+CD45RA+ naive T cells. The source is a human donor in good health. Some libraries in this study had Jurkat cell RNA spiked in.

This clonotype was counted at least ten times. The rearrangement uses TRBV28 and TRBJ1-5; D not resolved. The V gene lost 7 bases and the J gene lost 1 base, with 14 bases spanning the gap. Germline V gene sequence: CDR1 MDHEN, CDR2 SYDVKM. There are 15 residues in the CDR3. The CDR3: CASNPWESSNQPQHF. The CDR3 DNA is TGTGCCAGCAACCCTTGGGAGTCCAGCAATCAGCCCCAGCATTTT.

This clonotype has more than one count but fewer than ten. V usage is TRBV9 and J usage is TRBJ1-1; D might be TRBD1 (6 bases). The CDR3 runs 18 residues. Deletions cut 1 base from V and 2 bases from J, with 21 bases between. Germline assignment: CDR1 SGDLS and CDR2 YYNGEE. CDR3 residues: CASSVSPMRGRGNTEAFF. The CDR3 coding sequence is TGTGCCAGCAGCGTATCCCCTATGAGGGGCAGGGGTAACACTGAAGCTTTCTTT.

The V call is TRBV5-1, the J call TRBJ2-7, with unresolved D. The germline V gene encodes CDR1 SGHRS and CDR2 YFSETQ. The germline V and J ends were trimmed by 0 bases and 0 bases, with 10 bases remaining between them. The CDR3 runs to 15 residues. CDR3 DNA: TGCGCCAGCAGCTTGGCCGTTGGCAGCTCCTACGAGCAGTACTTC. This encodes CASSLAVGSSYEQYF.

Comments on this clonotype: Lacking the conserved final phenylalanine or tryptophan, this CDR3 likely reflects a read error. This chain uses TRBV27 with TRBJ1-1, with 7 bases identical to TRBD1. CDR1 and CDR2 (germline): MNHEY, SMNVEV (reference sequence). The CDR3 covers 13 residues. Written as DNA, the CDR3 is TGTGCCAGCAGCGGGACAGAGAACACTGTAGCTTTCTCT. Amino acids: CASSGTENTVAFS.

This clonotype was counted between two and nine times. CDR3: CASGRDYNEQFF. In nucleotides, the CDR3 is TGTGCCAGTGGCCGGGACTACAATGAGCAGTTCTTC. This chain uses TRBV12-3 or TRBV12-4 with TRBJ2-1; D possibly corresponds to TRBD2 (5 bases). CDR3 size: 12 residues. V was clipped by 9 bases and J by 3 bases, with 9 bases between them.

Relative to its sample, this clonotype is medium-sized. The chain couples TRBV4-3 to TRBJ2-3; no firm D call. Deletions cut 2 bases from V and 5 bases from J, with 14 bases between. The germline gives CDR1 LGHNA, CDR2 YSLEER. The CDR3 loop spans 15 amino acids. The CDR3 is CASSQSGGPGDTQYF. The CDR3 DNA is TGCGCCAGCAGCCAATCGGGTGGGCCTGGAGATACGCAGTATTTT.

For this clonotype: A single base separates this from a much larger clone, so it may be a read error. The chain couples TRBV25-1 to TRBJ2-3; TRBD2 aligns across 8 bases. The CDR3 spans 13 residues. The germline V gene encodes CDR1 MGHDK and CDR2 SYGVNS. Trimming cost V 10 bases and J 3 bases; bases outside gene matches: 6. CDR3 nucleotides: TGTGCCATTGTACGCGGGAGGACAGATACGCAGTATTTT. It specifies CAIVRGRTDTQYF.

Concerning this clonotype itself: A read error may produce the germline difference seen at one junction end. The J gene is TRBJ2-7, the V gene TRBV27; the D gene is possibly TRBD2 (7 bases). Germline CDR1 is MNHEY and CDR2 is SMNVEV (reference sequence). This CDR3 has 15 residues. As DNA, the CDR3 is TGTGCCGGCAGTCTTTTGGGGGGGCCACGTTACGAGCAGTACTTC. The encoded protein is CAGSLLGGPRYEQYF.

This clonotype was detected a few times. The chain links TRBV7-9 to TRBJ2-7, with 9 bases that match TRBD1. Trimming at V came to 5 bases and at J to 2 bases, leaving 7 bases not matched to a gene. The CDR3 is 15 residues long. Germline V gene data show CDR1 as SEHNR and CDR2 as FQNEAQ (reference sequence). This chain's CDR3 is CASSDSRDRAYEQYF. Here the CDR3 DNA reads TGTGCCAGCAGCGACTCCCGGGACAGGGCCTACGAGCAGTACTTC. Full variable domain (rest looked up from reference TRBV7-9 and TRBJ2-7): DTGVSQNPRHKITKRGQNVTFRCDPISEHNRLYWYRQTLGQGPEFLTYFQNEAQLEKSRLLSDRFSAERPKGSFSTLEIQRTEQGDSAMYLCASSDSRDRAYEQYFGPGTRLTVT.

This clonotype showed up many times. The V call is TRBV28, the J call TRBJ2-5, with TRBD2 matching over 12 bases. CDR1 MDHEN and CDR2 SYDVKM come from the germline V gene. The length of the CDR3 is 19 residues. The trim removed 5 bases at V and 0 bases at J, leaving 13 bases unmatched. The CDR3 region is CASSTTGTSGSLYQETQYF. The DNA of the CDR3 is TGTGCCAGCAGTACCACCGGGACTAGCGGGTCCCTGTACCAAGAGACCCAGTACTTC. Using reference TRBV28 and TRBJ2-5 for the parts outside the CDR3, the full variable domain is DVKVTQSSRYLVKRTGEKVFLECVQDMDHENMFWYRQDPGLGLRLIYFSYDVKMKEKGDIPEGYSVSREKKERFSLILESASTNQTSMYLCASSTTGTSGSLYQETQYFGPGTRLLVL.

This clonotype was seen just once. A single base separates this from a much larger clone, so it may be a read error. The V and J genes are TRBV5-8 and TRBJ2-5, with 9 bases fitting TRBD2. The CDR3 runs 15 residues. Germline V CDR1 and CDR2: SGHTS, YDEGEE. J lost 7 bases, V lost 4 bases, and 11 bases had no gene match. CDR3 protein: CASSPGTSSRGTQYF. The CDR3 nucleotides read TGTGCCAGCAGCCCCGGGACTAGCAGTCGAGGGACCCAGTACTTC.

This clonotype was seen at least ten times. The chain is built from TRBV4-3 and TRBJ2-3; D call uncertain. CDR3 length equals 17 residues. Germline CDR1 is LGHNA and CDR2 is YSLEER. The V and J ends lost 1 base and 4 bases respectively, with 18 bases between them. CDR3 nucleotide sequence: TGCGCCAGCAGCCAAGTATTGAGAGGCCTTGGACCAGATACGCAGTATTTT. This translates into CASSQVLRGLGPDTQYF.

This clonotype was counted between two and nine times. It may be a read error: a sequence one base away is much more abundant. Likely a read error: the CDR3 ends without its conserved phenylalanine or tryptophan. The chain recombines TRBV4-3 with TRBJ1-1; a possible D gene is TRBD1 (5 bases). Germline V gene lookup returns CDR1 LGHNA and CDR2 YSLEER. The V and J ends lost 0 bases and 1 base respectively, with 9 bases between them. The CDR3 is 15 amino acids. CDR3 DNA: TGCGCCAGCAGCCAAGATTTGGGGCAGAACACTGAAGCTTTCCTT. This sequence encodes CASSQDLGQNTEAFL.

The rearrangement joins TRBV20-1 to TRBJ2-7; the match to TRBD2 covers 9 bases. With V trimmed by 2 bases and J by 0 bases, 5 bases remained unmatched. CDR1 is DFQATT and CDR2 is SNEGSKA in the germline V gene (reference sequence). The CDR3 runs 15 residues. CDR3 DNA: TGCAGTGCTAGAAATCTAGCGGGAAGCTCCTACGAGCAGTACTTC. It is translated as CSARNLAGSSYEQYF.

Concerning this clonotype: A much larger clone lies a single base off, so this may be a read error. The CDR3 bases are TGTGCCAGCGGCAACATCCAAGAGACCCAGTACTTC. This sequence encodes CASGNIQETQYF. The V and J genes are TRBV7-9 and TRBJ2-5; D is uncertain. Trimming stripped 8 bases from V and 1 base from J, with 8 bases between. The CDR3 length is 12 residues. Germline CDR1 and CDR2: SEHNR and FQNEAQ (reference sequence).

This clonotype showed up many times. The chain is built from TRBV20-1 and TRBJ2-7; 8 nucleotides match TRBD2. CDR3 length equals 17 residues. The V gene end was trimmed by 4 bases and the J gene end by 4 bases; junction bases not matched to a gene: 18. CDR1 is DFQATT, CDR2 SNEGSKA, per germline (reference sequence). This CDR3 reads CSATTWEGLVAGYEQYF. DNA of the CDR3: TGCAGTGCTACAACTTGGGAGGGATTAGTAGCGGGATACGAGCAGTACTTC.

Concerning this clonotype: This may be a read error, as it is one base from a much larger clone. This sequence joins TRBV20-1 and TRBJ2-7; the match to TRBD2 covers 11 bases. The germline V gene has CDR1 DFQATT and CDR2 SNEGSKA (reference sequence). The CDR3 is made up of 13 amino acids. CDR3 DNA sequence: TGCAGTGCTCTAGCGGGACTAGCGGACGAGCGGTACTTC. Protein: CSALAGLADERYF.

The sample holds many counts of this clonotype. V and J are TRBV4-1 and TRBJ1-2; D ambiguous. Germline CDR1 is MGHRA and CDR2 is YSYEKL. The length of the CDR3 is 13 residues. Between the trimmed V and J ends, which lost 4 bases and 4 bases, there was a span of 10 bases. CDR3 coding DNA: TGCGCCAGCAGCCCGGACGGTCTCTATGGCTACACCTTC. Protein sequence: CASSPDGLYGYTF.

In its sample, this clonotype was seen many times. The J gene is TRBJ2-1, the V gene TRBV19; D is perhaps TRBD2 (6 bases). Germline V CDR1 and CDR2: LNHDA, SQIVND (reference sequence). V was pared by 5 bases and J by 4 bases, with 21 bases between. The CDR3 covers 17 residues. CDR3 in amino acids: CASSLLAGSAEYNEQFF. The CDR3 DNA sequence: TGTGCCAGTAGTTTACTCGCCGGGAGTGCGGAATACAATGAGCAGTTCTTC.

Remarks on this clonotype: This may be a read error, as it is one base from a much larger clone. The chain combines TRBV12-3 or TRBV12-4 with TRBJ1-5, with 7 bases that match TRBD1. The CDR3 contains 14 residues. V shed 5 bases, J shed 5 bases, and the junction held 6 bases outside the gene matches. This chain's CDR3 is CASSPGTDDQPQHF. The CDR3, as DNA: TGTGCCAGCAGTCCCGGGACAGATGATCAGCCCCAGCATTTT.

This rearrangement joins TRBV5-6 to TRBJ2-1; D assignment may be TRBD1 or TRBD2 (5 bases each). Germline V gene data show CDR1 as SGHDT and CDR2 as YYEEEE. Between the trimmed V and J ends, which lost 4 bases and 6 bases, there was a span of 17 bases. The length of the CDR3 is 15 residues. This CDR3 is CASSPRDAGFNEQFF. The CDR3 DNA reads TGTGCCAGCAGCCCCCGGGACGCCGGCTTCAATGAGCAGTTCTTC.

At least ten counts were recorded for this clonotype. This chain uses TRBV12-3 or TRBV12-4 with TRBJ2-4; tentative D call: TRBD1 (6 bases). Trimming took off 6 bases at V and 0 bases at J, with 15 bases between the two ends. The CDR3 sequence is 16 residues long. The chain's CDR3 is CASRTSDRLAKNIQYF. The CDR3 region has the DNA TGTGCCAGCAGGACCTCGGACAGACTAGCCAAAAACATTCAGTACTTC.

This chain uses TRBV5-1 with TRBJ2-2; D is unresolved. The germline gives CDR1 SGHRS, CDR2 YFSETQ. With 2 bases removed from V and 0 bases from J, the gap between germline ends came to 8 bases. The CDR3 has 15 amino acids. The CDR3 region is CASSFDTTNTGELFF. CDR3 sequence (DNA): TGCGCCAGCAGCTTCGACACAACGAACACCGGGGAGCTGTTTTTT.

This clonotype occurred many times. V usage is TRBV5-4 and J usage is TRBJ2-3, with 7 bases identical to TRBD2. Per the germline V gene, CDR1 is SGHNT and CDR2 is YYREEE (reference sequence). Trimming at V came to 2 bases and at J to 1 base, leaving 4 bases not matched to a gene. The CDR3 runs to 15 residues. CDR3 nucleotide sequence: TGTGCCAGCAGCTTTGATACTAGCGGCACAGATACGCAGTATTTT. Protein sequence: CASSFDTSGTDTQYF.

The chain joins TRBV25-1 to TRBJ2-5; no clear D. The V gene lost 2 bases and the J gene lost 5 bases, with 0 bases spanning the gap. This CDR3 comprises 10 residues. CDR1 MGHDK and CDR2 SYGVNS come from the germline V gene. This chain's CDR3 is CASSEETQYF. The CDR3 DNA reads as TGTGCCAGCAGTGAAGAGACCCAGTACTTC.

As to this clonotype: Possible read error: a much larger clone is one base away. This chain links TRBV19 with TRBJ1-1, with D unclear. Germline loops: CDR1 LNHDA, CDR2 SQIVND (reference sequence). The CDR3 extends over 15 amino acids. CDR3: CASMDKIFMNTETFF. The CDR3 DNA is TGTGCCAGTATGGATAAAATTTTTATGAACACTGAAACTTTCTTT.

The V and J genes are TRBV25-1 and TRBJ2-2; 9 nucleotides agree with TRBD1. In germline, CDR1 is MGHDK, CDR2 SYGVNS. V was pared by 2 bases and J by 9 bases, with 10 bases of the junction left unmatched. The CDR3 runs 16 residues. Here the CDR3 DNA reads TGTGCCAGCAGTGAAAACCGTTTGGACAGGGGACGGGAGCTGTTTTTT. Protein sequence: CASSENRLDRGRELFF.

This clonotype came up many times. V usage is TRBV2 and J usage is TRBJ2-4; a possible D gene is TRBD2 (6 bases). There are 13 residues in the CDR3. The ends were cut back, 4 bases at V and 8 bases at J, with 12 bases in the middle. Germline V CDR1 and CDR2: SNHLY, FYNNEI. The CDR3 nucleotides read TGTGCCAGCAGTGCAAGGACTAACTACATTCAGTACTTC. This codes for CASSARTNYIQYF.

This clonotype was picked up many times. CDR3 bases: TGCGCCAGCAGCCAAGAAGCCCAGGGTGTTTCGGATACGCAGTATTTT. This gives the protein CASSQEAQGVSDTQYF. This chain joins TRBV4-1 and TRBJ2-3; a possible D gene is TRBD1 (5 bases). Germline V gives CDR1 MGHRA, CDR2 YSYEKL. The CDR3 sequence is 16 residues long. Trimming removed 0 bases at V and 6 bases at J, with 16 bases between.